This paragraph reports one T cell receptor (beta chain). The data were obtained in a study of blood T cell repertoires in COVID-19. Study summary: From the United States, Italy and Spain came samples of acute and convalescent COVID-19. PBMCs, B-cell-depleted T cells, or T cells provided the cDNA or gDNA that made up the material.

The Seattle patients, enrolled during active infection, were followed longitudinally. In the original analysis: How many nucleated cells were present was estimated from reference gene primer amplification. The table came from immunoSEQ multiplex PCR; TCRdb's copy has only in-frame clones and leaves some out. D and trimming were read from the DNA, whereas the V and J calls and clone size are those reported in that table. The sample records roughly 300,000 clones, roughly 84% being singletons. The ends were cut back, 3 bases at V and 4 bases at J, with 12 bases in the middle. Germline lookup yields CDR1 LNHDA and CDR2 SQIVND (reference sequence). The CDR3 covers 14 residues.

Sequencing was performed on peripheral blood. This receptor was identified in a human donor with COVID-19, enrolled during active disease. The donor label of this sample is uncertain. The genes are TRBV19 and TRBJ1-1; D unresolved. CDR3 in DNA: TGTGCCAGTAGTATGCGGGAGGCCAGCACTGAAGCTTTCTTT. Translated: CASSMREASTEAFF.